The 19 T cell receptor beta chains below all came from one sample that was sequenced in a study of T cell changes during pregnancy in multiple sclerosis. Generated by immunoSEQ multiplex PCR, the TCRdb table keeps only in-frame clones and is missing some. The table records approximately 40,000 clones, about 87% of them present only once. Specimen: CD4+ T cells from peripheral blood mononuclear cells, collected in the second trimester of pregnancy. These receptors were taken from a female donor with multiple sclerosis, enrolled in a pregnancy study.

This clone was seen more than once but under ten times. The chain combines TRBV14 with TRBJ1-1, with 8 nucleotides matching TRBD1. The junction had 3 bases not matched to a gene; V was cut back by 1 base and J by 5 bases. Germline CDR1 is SGHDN and CDR2 is FVKESK. This CDR3 has 14 amino acids. The CDR3 loop is CASSQVRGRTEAFF. The CDR3 DNA reads as TGTGCCAGCAGCCAAGTCAGGGGGCGGACTGAAGCTTTCTTT.

The V gene is TRBV10-3, the J gene TRBJ2-7, with TRBD2 matching over 7 bases. The CDR3 has 13 amino acids. V lost 6 bases, J lost 2 bases, and 4 bases stayed unmatched. In germline, CDR1 is ENHRY, CDR2 SYGVKD. For the CDR3, the DNA is TGTGCCATCAGGGGGACTACAACCTACGAGCAGTACTTC. Translating gives CAIRGTTTYEQYF.

Notes on this clone: The same CDR3 is also encoded by other DNA sequences in this sample. This rearrangement joins TRBV5-1 to TRBJ1-2, with 8 bases identical to TRBD1. V shed 4 bases and J 5 bases; nucleotides not matched to a gene: 4. This CDR3 has 13 amino acids. Looked up from germline, CDR1 is SGHRS and CDR2 is YFSETQ. The CDR3 loop is CASSPGQGYGYTF. DNA of the CDR3: TGCGCCAGCAGCCCTGGACAGGGTTATGGCTACACCTTC.

This clone was observed a few times. The rearrangement uses TRBV5-4 and TRBJ2-3, with 9 bases matching TRBD2. Germline V gene lookup returns CDR1 SGHNT and CDR2 YYREEE (reference sequence). J was trimmed by 6 bases and V by 0 bases; bases with no gene match: 11. This CDR3 contains 17 residues. CDR3 in amino acids: CASSLAESQRGEDTQYF. The CDR3 bases are TGTGCCAGCAGCTTGGCCGAGTCCCAGCGGGGGGAGGATACGCAGTATTTT.

This clone was detected only once. The chain links TRBV5-4 to TRBJ2-1, with 7 bases matching TRBD2. This CDR3 spans 14 amino acids. In germline, CDR1 is SGHNT, CDR2 YYREEE (reference sequence). The V segment lost 4 bases and the J segment 10 bases; nucleotides outside the gene matches: 11. CDR3 nucleotides: TGTGCCAGCAGCCCCGAGACTAGCTCCCGGGAGCAGTTCTTC. Translation gives CASSPETSSREQFF.

The chain couples TRBV19 to TRBJ2-3, with TRBD2 matching 11 bases. The V gene end was trimmed by 2 bases and the J gene end by 9 bases; junction bases not matched to a gene: 4. Germline CDR1 is LNHDA and CDR2 is SQIVND (reference sequence). There are 14 residues in the CDR3. Written as DNA, the CDR3 is TGTGCCAGTAGTATACCCGGGACTAGCGGAACGCAGTATTTT. This gives the protein CASSIPGTSGTQYF.

The chain employs TRBV19 and TRBJ2-4; 7 nucleotides agree with TRBD1. CDR1 and CDR2 (germline): LNHDA, SQIVND (reference sequence). This CDR3 spans 17 amino acids. The ends lost 1 base at V and 1 base at J; junction bases unmatched: 7. The CDR3 loop reads CASSIVRQGWAKNIQYF. DNA of the CDR3: TGTGCCAGTAGTATAGTCCGACAGGGTTGGGCCAAAAACATTCAGTACTTC.

The chain recombines TRBV28 with TRBJ2-7; a weak D match, TRBD2 (6 bases). This CDR3 is built from 15 residues. Trimming pared 5 bases from V and 1 base from J, leaving 15 bases between. Germline values: CDR1 MDHEN, CDR2 SYDVKM. The CDR3 spells CASSGITGESYEQYF. For the CDR3, the DNA is TGTGCCAGCAGTGGGATTACGGGAGAGTCCTACGAGCAGTACTTC.

The V gene is TRBV5-1, the J gene TRBJ1-3; a weak D match, TRBD1 (6 bases). With 1 base removed from V and 0 bases from J, the gap between germline ends came to 14 bases. Germline V gene lookup returns CDR1 SGHRS and CDR2 YFSETQ. CDR3 length: 17 residues. As DNA, the CDR3 is TGCGCCAGCAGCTTGTCGCCGGGGGGCTTCTCTGGAAACACCATATATTTT. Protein: CASSLSPGGFSGNTIYF.

The chain links TRBV9 to TRBJ1-3; TRBD1 aligns across 9 bases. V lost 3 bases to trimming and J lost 7 bases; unmatched junction nucleotides: 5. Germline V gene sequence: CDR1 SGDLS, CDR2 YYNGEE. The CDR3 is made up of 14 amino acids. The CDR3 DNA follows: TGTGCCAGCAGCGCAACCGGGACAGGGAACACCATATATTTT. Translated: CASSATGTGNTIYF.

With regard to this clone: One end of the junction is discordant with germline, which a read error may explain. This chain connects TRBV5-1 to TRBJ2-7, with TRBD2 as a possible D gene (6 bases). CDR1 and CDR2 (germline): SGHRS, YFSETQ. The CDR3 is 12 amino acids. The CDR3 DNA follows: TGCGCCAGCAGCCCGGACTCGGAGGGCCGAGTCTTC. It translates to CASSPDSEGRVF.

The chain couples TRBV29-1 to TRBJ2-3; 12 bases fit TRBD1. J was trimmed by 1 base and V by 7 bases; bases with no gene match: 3. Germline CDR1 is SQVTM and CDR2 is ANQGSEA. This CDR3 contains 14 residues. The CDR3 bases are TGCAGCGGGGACAGGGGGCTGGGCACAGATACGCAGTATTTT. This gives the protein CSGDRGLGTDTQYF.

The chain employs TRBV5-1 and TRBJ2-3; the D gene is possibly TRBD2 (6 bases). CDR1 and CDR2 from the germline V gene are SGHRS and YFSETQ. The length of the CDR3 is 14 residues. V gave up 0 bases and J gave up 2 bases, with 7 bases separating them. CDR3 region: CASSLAGATDTQYF. CDR3 sequence (DNA): TGCGCCAGCAGCTTGGCGGGAGCCACAGATACGCAGTATTTT.

The chain carries TRBV14 and TRBJ2-7; D is perhaps TRBD1 (5 bases). The V gene lost 4 bases and the J gene lost 0 bases, with 19 bases spanning the gap. Germline values: CDR1 SGHDN, CDR2 FVKESK. The CDR3 is 17 residues long. The CDR3 here is CASSRKGLKGSSYEQYF. In DNA form, the CDR3 reads TGTGCCAGCAGCCGAAAGGGGCTCAAGGGTAGCTCCTACGAGCAGTACTTC.

This rearrangement joins TRBV7-6 to TRBJ1-4; 11 nucleotides align to TRBD1. V was pared by 5 bases and J by 8 bases, with 7 bases of the junction left unmatched. Germline-derived CDR1 and CDR2 are SGHVS and FNYEAQ. The CDR3 spans 15 residues. CDR3 coding DNA: TGTGCCAGCAGCGGCCGGACAGGGGGCTACGAAAAACTGTTTTTT. It codes for CASSGRTGGYEKLFF. The complete variable domain, with remaining parts taken from reference TRBV7-6 and TRBJ1-4, reads GAGVSQSPRYKVTKRGQDVALRCDPISGHVSLYWYRQALGQGPEFLTYFNYEAQQDKSGLPNDRFSAERPEGSISTLTIQRTEQRDSAMYRCASSGRTGGYEKLFFGSGTQLSVL.

The rearrangement joins TRBV6-5 to TRBJ2-5; no reliable D call. Germline CDR1 MNHEY, CDR2 SVGAGI. V was pared by 6 bases and J by 4 bases, with 15 bases between. The CDR3 runs 14 residues. The CDR3 DNA sequence: TGTGCCAGCAGCCGCTCTACGGTAACAGAGACCCAGTACTTC. Protein product: CASSRSTVTETQYF.

The chain employs TRBV18 and TRBJ2-3, with D maybe TRBD1 (5 bases). Deletions cut 6 bases from V and 1 base from J, with 11 bases between. CDR3 length: 14 residues. The germline gives CDR1 KGHSH, CDR2 LQKENI. The CDR3, as DNA: TGTGCCAGCTCTCTGGTAGGGGGCACAGATACGCAGTATTTT. Translating gives CASSLVGGTDTQYF. Complete variable domain (other parts from reference TRBV18 and TRBJ2-3): NAGVMQNPRHLVRRRGQEARLRCSPMKGHSHVYWYRQLPEEGLKFMVYLQKENIIDESGMPKERFSAEFPKEGPSILRIQQVVRGDSAAYFCASSLVGGTDTQYFGPGTRLTVL.

J is TRBJ2-2 and V is TRBV9, with D perhaps TRBD2 (6 bases). Trimming removed 0 bases at V and 1 base at J, with 10 bases between. This CDR3 is built from 16 residues. Looked up from germline, CDR1 is SGDLS and CDR2 is YYNGEE. The DNA for the CDR3 is TGTGCCAGCAGCGTAGTAAGTAGCGGGAACACCGGGGAGCTGTTTTTT. Protein sequence: CASSVVSSGNTGELFF. The whole variable domain, remainder taken from reference TRBV9 and TRBJ2-2, is DSGVTQTPKHLITATGQRVTLRCSPRSGDLSVYWYQQSLDQGLQFLIQYYNGEERAKGNILERFSAQQFPDLHSELNLSSLELGDSALYFCASSVVSSGNTGELFFGEGSRLTVL.

The chain employs TRBV28 and TRBJ1-1, with D possibly matching TRBD1 (6 bases). Trimming left V 6 bases short and J 6 bases short, with 11 bases between. Germline loops: CDR1 MDHEN, CDR2 SYDVKM. The CDR3 extends over 12 amino acids. CDR3 protein: CASSSNRAEAFF. The CDR3 coding sequence is TGTGCCAGCAGCTCAAACAGGGCTGAAGCTTTCTTT.